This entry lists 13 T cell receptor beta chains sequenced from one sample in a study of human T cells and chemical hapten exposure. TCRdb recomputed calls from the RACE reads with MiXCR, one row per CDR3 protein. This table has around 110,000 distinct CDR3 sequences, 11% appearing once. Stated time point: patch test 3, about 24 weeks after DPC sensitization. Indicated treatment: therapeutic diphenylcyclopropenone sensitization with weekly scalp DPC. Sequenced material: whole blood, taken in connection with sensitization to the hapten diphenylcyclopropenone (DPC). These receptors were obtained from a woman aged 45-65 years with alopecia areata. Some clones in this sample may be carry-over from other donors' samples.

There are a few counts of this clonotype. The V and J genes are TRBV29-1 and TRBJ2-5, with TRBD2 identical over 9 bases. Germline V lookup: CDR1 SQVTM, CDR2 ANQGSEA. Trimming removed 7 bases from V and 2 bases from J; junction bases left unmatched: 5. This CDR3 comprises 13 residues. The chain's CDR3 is CSGAGGVQETQYF. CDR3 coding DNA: TGCAGCGGAGCGGGAGGAGTACAAGAGACCCAGTACTTC.

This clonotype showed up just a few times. The CDR3 DNA follows: TGCGCCAGCAGTGAGTCGGGAGGGATAGGCAATCAGCCCCAGCATTTT. Protein sequence: CASSESGGIGNQPQHF. This rearrangement joins TRBV10-2 to TRBJ1-5; no reliable D call. The V gene lost 0 bases and the J gene lost 2 bases, with 11 bases spanning the gap. The CDR3 is 16 residues long. Germline lookup yields CDR1 WSHSY and CDR2 SAAADI.

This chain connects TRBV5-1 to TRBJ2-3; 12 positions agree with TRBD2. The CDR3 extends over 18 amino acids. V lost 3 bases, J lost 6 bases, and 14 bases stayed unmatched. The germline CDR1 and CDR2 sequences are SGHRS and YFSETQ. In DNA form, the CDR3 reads TGCGCCAGCAGCTGGGGTTATTCTAGCGGGGGGGCCACGGATACGCAGTATTTT. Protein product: CASSWGYSSGGATDTQYF.

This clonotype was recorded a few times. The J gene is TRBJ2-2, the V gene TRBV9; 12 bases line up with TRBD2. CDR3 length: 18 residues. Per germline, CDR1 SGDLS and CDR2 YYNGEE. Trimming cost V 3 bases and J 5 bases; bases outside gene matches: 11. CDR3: CASSGPLTSGGFTGELFF. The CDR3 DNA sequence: TGTGCCAGCAGCGGACCCTTGACTAGCGGGGGTTTTACCGGGGAGCTGTTTTTT.

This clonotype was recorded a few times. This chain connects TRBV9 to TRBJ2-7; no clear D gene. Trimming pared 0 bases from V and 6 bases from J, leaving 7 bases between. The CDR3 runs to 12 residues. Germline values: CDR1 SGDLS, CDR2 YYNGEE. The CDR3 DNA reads TGTGCCAGCAGCGTAGATCGAGGCGAGCAGTACTTC. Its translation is CASSVDRGEQYF.

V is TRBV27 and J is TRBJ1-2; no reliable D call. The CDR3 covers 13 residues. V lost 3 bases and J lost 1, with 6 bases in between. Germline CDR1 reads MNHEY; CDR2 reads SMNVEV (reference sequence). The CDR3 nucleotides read TGTGCCAGCAGTTTTTTAAGTAACTATGGCTACACCTTC. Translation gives CASSFLSNYGYTF.

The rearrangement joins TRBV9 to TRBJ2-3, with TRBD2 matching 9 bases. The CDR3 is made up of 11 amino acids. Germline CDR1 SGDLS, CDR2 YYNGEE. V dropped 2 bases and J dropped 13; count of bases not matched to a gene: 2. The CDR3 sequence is CASSVGLAKYF. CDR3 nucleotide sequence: TGTGCCAGCAGCGTTGGACTAGCGAAGTATTTT.

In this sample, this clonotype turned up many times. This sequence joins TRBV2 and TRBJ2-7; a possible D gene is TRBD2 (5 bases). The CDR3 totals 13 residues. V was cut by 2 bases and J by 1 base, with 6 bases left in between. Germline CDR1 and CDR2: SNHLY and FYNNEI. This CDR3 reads CASSERGSYEQYF. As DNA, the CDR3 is TGTGCCAGCAGTGAACGAGGGTCCTACGAGCAGTACTTC.

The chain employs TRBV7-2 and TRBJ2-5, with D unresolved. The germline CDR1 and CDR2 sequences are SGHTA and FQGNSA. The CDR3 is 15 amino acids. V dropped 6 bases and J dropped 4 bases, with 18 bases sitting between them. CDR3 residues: CASRQARGAGETQYF. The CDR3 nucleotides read TGTGCCAGCAGGCAAGCCCGCGGAGCCGGAGAGACCCAGTACTTC.

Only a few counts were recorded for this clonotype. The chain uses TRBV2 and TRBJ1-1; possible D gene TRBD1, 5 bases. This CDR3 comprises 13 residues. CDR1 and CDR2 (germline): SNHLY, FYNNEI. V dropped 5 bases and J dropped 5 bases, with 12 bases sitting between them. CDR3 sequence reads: CASSLQGKTEAFF. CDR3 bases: TGTGCCAGCAGTCTTCAGGGAAAAACTGAAGCTTTCTTT.

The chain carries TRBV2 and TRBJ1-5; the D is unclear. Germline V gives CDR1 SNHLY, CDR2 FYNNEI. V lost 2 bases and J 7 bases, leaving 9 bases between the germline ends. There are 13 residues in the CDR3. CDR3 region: CASSELGLQPQHF. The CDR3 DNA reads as TGTGCCAGCAGTGAATTAGGGCTGCAGCCCCAGCATTTT.

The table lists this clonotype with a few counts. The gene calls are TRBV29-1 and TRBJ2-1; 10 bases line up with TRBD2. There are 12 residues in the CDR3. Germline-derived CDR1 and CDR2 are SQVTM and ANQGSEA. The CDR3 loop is CTDGLADNEQFF. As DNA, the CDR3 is TGCACCGACGGACTAGCGGACAATGAGCAGTTCTTC.

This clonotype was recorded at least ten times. The CDR3, as DNA: TGCGCCAGCAGCTTACTAGGACAAGAGACCCAGTACTTC. Translation: CASSLLGQETQYF. The chain recombines TRBV5-1 with TRBJ2-5; tentative D call: TRBD2 (5 bases). V lost 2 bases and J lost 2, with 7 bases in between. The CDR3 extends over 13 amino acids. Germline CDR1 is SGHRS and CDR2 is YFSETQ. The whole variable domain, filled in from reference TRBV5-1 and TRBJ2-5, reads KAGVTQTPRYLIKTRGQQVTLSCSPISGHRSVSWYQQTPGQGLQFLFEYFSETQRNKGNFPGRFSGRQFSNSRSEMNVSTLELGDSALYLCASSLLGQETQYFGPGTRLLVL.